This T cell receptor beta chain was captured by sequencing in a study of memory CD4+ T cells and cytomegalovirus serostatus. Study findings and constraints: Median bootstrapped AUC for CMV status was approximately 0.96 originally, roughly 0.92 US-trained.

Clones were read by immunoSEQ multiplex PCR, and TCRdb kept only the in-frame ones, dropping some. The table shows approximately 61,000 clones, with around three quarters occurring only once. The CDR3 loop spans 20 amino acids. In germline, CDR1 is SNHLY, CDR2 FYNNEI. V dropped 6 bases and J dropped 3; count of bases not matched to a gene: 24. Single viable CD3+CD4+CD8-CD45RO+ cells were sorted as the memory CD4+ T cells. In regard to this clone: What it binds is not known.

Sequencing used memory CD4+ T cells from blood. The TCR comes from an adult in good health and CMV-seronegative. Some clones in this sample may be carry-over from other donors' samples. The J gene is TRBJ1-1, the V gene TRBV2; the match to TRBD1 covers 8 bases. The CDR3 region has the DNA TGTGCCAGCAGAATACCGAAAAAGAGGACAGGGCGGTCCGATGACACTGAAGCTTTCTTT. Encoded protein: CASRIPKKRTGRSDDTEAFF.